This passage covers 8 T cell receptor beta chains from one sample sequenced in a study of cytomegalovirus exposure and HLA in healthy donors (dated by TCRdb to the late 2010s). Preparation of the library involved the immunoSEQ multiplex PCR assay. For the multiplex PCR, a mixture combining 60 forward primers for TCR Vbeta segments and 13 reverse primers for TCR Jbeta segments was used. TCRdb re-hosts the immuneACCESS table, in-frame sequences only. Its copies lack some clones; in the studies checked, an unresolved V gene accounts for under half of them, and the cause for the rest is not known. For this sample the table gives around 230,000 clones, of which about 85% were detected only once. Of the sample, around 0.22% falls within the top ten clones. What was sequenced was PBMCs. The receptors shown here come from a girl aged 2-10 years in good health and CMV-seronegative.

V usage is TRBV19 and J usage is TRBJ1-1; weak D call: TRBD1 (6 bases). CDR1 LNHDA and CDR2 SQIVND come from the germline V gene (reference sequence). There are 14 residues in the CDR3. With 9 bases removed from V and 0 bases from J, the gap between germline ends came to 14 bases. The chain's CDR3 is CASQRGGLNTEAFF. The CDR3 DNA reads as TGTGCCAGCCAGCGAGGGGGATTGAACACTGAAGCTTTCTTT.

This clone was seen a handful of times. The genes are TRBV10-1 and TRBJ2-7; the D gene is possibly TRBD2 (6 bases). V was cut by 6 bases and J by 5 bases, with 23 bases left in between. In germline, CDR1 is WNHNN, CDR2 SYGVQD (reference sequence). CDR3 size: 16 residues. The CDR3 nucleotides read TGCGCCAGCAGGTCCGACTTTCGACTAGGTGTCGACGAGCAGTACTTC. This translates into CASRSDFRLGVDEQYF.

The V gene is TRBV5-4, the J gene TRBJ2-7, with TRBD2 identical over 11 bases. The CDR3 covers 15 residues. Looked up from germline, CDR1 is SGHNT and CDR2 is YYREEE (reference sequence). V gave up 4 bases and J gave up 5 bases; unmatched junction bases: 8. The CDR3 DNA sequence: TGTGCCAGCAGCCCTGGGACTAGCGGACACAACGAGCAGTACTTC. The encoded protein is CASSPGTSGHNEQYF.

This chain uses TRBV2 with TRBJ1-5, with TRBD1 matching over 7 bases. Looked up from germline, CDR1 is SNHLY and CDR2 is FYNNEI. The CDR3 is 13 amino acids. V trimming: 6 bases; J trimming: 4 bases; junction bases outside the gene matches: 3. The CDR3: CASRPQGNQPQHF. The CDR3 DNA reads as TGTGCCAGCAGACCACAGGGGAATCAGCCCCAGCATTTT.

The chain couples TRBV7-8 to TRBJ2-1, with 10 bases aligning to TRBD2. Losses at the gene ends were 5 bases for V and 8 bases for J; bases not matched to a gene: 12. Germline V gene sequence: CDR1 SGHVS, CDR2 FQNEAQ. The CDR3 loop spans 16 amino acids. The CDR3 coding sequence is TGTGCCAGCAGCGCTCCGGAGCGGGGGGGCAGTGATGAGCAGTTCTTC. Encoded protein: CASSAPERGGSDEQFF.

The rearrangement links TRBV9 to TRBJ1-3; 9 nucleotides match TRBD1. This CDR3 has 16 amino acids. The ends lost 0 bases at V and 2 bases at J; junction bases unmatched: 3. Germline V gene sequence: CDR1 SGDLS, CDR2 YYNGEE. The CDR3 nucleotides read TGTGCCAGCAGCGTAGAGCGGGACAGGGCTGGAAACACCATATATTTT. This encodes CASSVERDRAGNTIYF.

V is TRBV5-1 and J is TRBJ2-1; 12 nucleotides agree with TRBD2. The CDR3 has 16 amino acids. J was trimmed by 6 bases and V by 4 bases; bases with no gene match: 8. Germline V lookup: CDR1 SGHRS, CDR2 YFSETQ. The CDR3 reads CASSTEGLAGPNEQFF. The CDR3 DNA reads TGCGCCAGCAGCACTGAGGGACTAGCGGGCCCCAATGAGCAGTTCTTC.

V and J are TRBV5-1 and TRBJ1-2; 11 nucleotides agree with TRBD1. CDR3 length: 13 amino acids. V was clipped by 4 bases and J by 8 bases; unmatched bases: 4. The germline V gene has CDR1 SGHRS and CDR2 YFSETQ. The CDR3 protein is CASSRDRGIGYTF. CDR3 nucleotides: TGCGCCAGCAGCCGGGACAGGGGGATCGGCTACACCTTC.